This is a list of T cell receptor beta chains from one sample in a study of blood T cell repertoires in COVID-19. TCRdb keeps only in-frame clones here, not all; method: immunoSEQ multiplex PCR. Counted here are around 62,000 clones, roughly 84% occurring once; the ten biggest clones make up roughly 9.2%. Material for sequencing was peripheral blood. The source of these receptors is a man aged 45 to 65 with active COVID-19. The CDR3 runs from the conserved cysteine through the conserved F or W. A D gene is named only where the DNA matches it firmly. Clone size appears in some rows only: once, few, many, or a class for an expanded clone.

clone size,J gene,CDR3 length,D gene,V gene,CDR3 DNA,CDR3 protein
.,TRBJ2-7,14,.,TRBV6-5,TGTGCCAGCAGTTCCCGTGAGATCTCCTACGAGCAGTACTTC,CASSSREISYEQYF
many,TRBJ1-6,15,TRBD1,TRBV7-9,TGTGCCAGCAGCTTATCACAGGGGGCAGGTTCACCCCTCCACTTT,CASSLSQGAGSPLHF
.,TRBJ2-1,17,.,TRBV4-1,TGCGCCAGCAGCCAGGCAAAAAAGACAGGTCCCTACAATGAGCAGTTCTTC,CASSQAKKTGPYNEQFF
.,TRBJ1-4,14,.,TRBV7-2,TGTGCCAGCAGCGCGGACAGTCATAATGAAAAACTGTTTTTT,CASSADSHNEKLFF
.,TRBJ2-7,15,TRBD2,TRBV2,TGTGCCAGCAGTCCGACTAGCCACGGAACCTACGAGCAGTACTTC,CASSPTSHGTYEQYF
once,TRBJ2-2,16,TRBD2,TRBV5-6,TGTGCCAGCAGCTCTAGCGGGGGAGCTAACACCGGGGAGCTGTTTTTT,CASSSSGGANTGELFF
few,TRBJ2-7,12,.,TRBV7-2,TGTGCCAGCAGCTTCAACTCCTACGAGCAGTACTTC,CASSFNSYEQYF
.,TRBJ2-7,11,.,TRBV20-1,TGCAGTGGTGGCACAGCCTACGAGCAGTACTTC,CSGGTAYEQYF
.,TRBJ2-5,15,.,TRBV6-2/TRBV6-3,TGTGCCAGCAGTTCGGCGCAGGCCCTCCAAGAGACCCAGTACTTC,CASSSAQALQETQYF
.,TRBJ2-7,13,.,TRBV10-2,TGCGCCAGCAGTGCCGGTTCCGTCTACGAGCAGTACTTC,CASSAGSVYEQYF
medium-sized,TRBJ2-7,15,.,TRBV5-1,TGCGCCAGCAGCTTTTCCGGGATAAACTTAAGCGAGCAGTACTTC,CASSFSGINLSEQYF
.,TRBJ1-1,12,.,TRBV29-1,TGCAGCGTTTACTCGTGGAACACTGAAGCTTTCTTT,CSVYSWNTEAFF
.,TRBJ2-1,15,TRBD1,TRBV30,TGTGCCTGGAGTGTAGGGACAGGGGCCCCCAATGAGCAGTTCTTC,CAWSVGTGAPNEQFF
.,TRBJ1-1,12,.,TRBV30,TGTGCCTGGAGCAGGCAGAACACTGAAGCTTTCTTT,CAWSRQNTEAFF
.,TRBJ2-3,13,.,TRBV5-1,TGCGCCAGCAGTCGTGAGAGGTCCGATACGCAGTATTTT,CASSRERSDTQYF
.,TRBJ2-1,15,TRBD2,TRBV5-1,TGCGCCAGCAGCTTGAGGGCCGGGGGGGTTAATGAGCAGTTCTTC,CASSLRAGGVNEQFF
.,TRBJ2-5,15,.,TRBV18,TGTGCCAGCCTGGGTCGTCGGGGGTCCAGCGAGACCCAGTACTTC,CASLGRRGSSETQYF
.,TRBJ1-1,13,.,TRBV5-1,TGCGCCAGCAGCAAAGGGGGTAACACTGAAGCTTTCTTT,CASSKGGNTEAFF
.,TRBJ2-1,14,TRBD2,TRBV29-1,TGCAGCGTGCCCCGGGGGGGATCCTACAATGAGCAGTTCTTC,CSVPRGGSYNEQFF
.,TRBJ2-3,17,TRBD2,TRBV13,TGTGCCAGCAGCGCCATAACTAGCGGGGGGGCCCCAGATACGCAGTATTTT,CASSAITSGGAPDTQYF
.,TRBJ2-5,15,TRBD2,TRBV10-1,TGCGCCAGCAGTGAAGTACTAGCGGGGAAGGAGACCCAGTACTTC,CASSEVLAGKETQYF
.,TRBJ1-1,10,.,TRBV29-1,TGCAGCGTTGCGGACACTGAAGCTTTCTTT,CSVADTEAFF
.,TRBJ1-1,16,.,TRBV5-6,TGTGCCAGCACCATGCTGGGGGGGCGGACCCACACTGAAGCTTTCTTT,CASTMLGGRTHTEAFF
.,TRBJ2-7,17,TRBD2,TRBV5-1,TGCGCCAGCAACCTTAATCCCGGGACTAGCGCCTCCTACGAGCAGTACTTC,CASNLNPGTSASYEQYF
few,TRBJ1-3,16,.,TRBV4-1,TGCGCCAGCAGCCAGTCACAGGTTCTCTCTGGAAACACCATATATTTT,CASSQSQVLSGNTIYF